What follows describes a single T cell receptor beta chain. V lost 0 bases and J 7 bases, leaving 5 bases between the germline ends. Germline-derived CDR1 and CDR2 are LGHDT and YNNKEL (reference sequence). This CDR3 has 12 amino acids. The data are from a study of blood T cell repertoires in COVID-19. Across the study: The United States, Italy and Spain were the sources of the acute and convalescent COVID-19 samples. Sources were T cells, B-cell-depleted T cells, or PBMCs; the material itself was cDNA or gDNA.

In the original analysis: Amplification of reference gene primers provided the estimated nucleated cell counts. This table comes from immunoSEQ multiplex PCR, and its TCRdb copy is limited to in-frame clones, with some not included. The DNA gave D and trimming, while V, J and clone size come from that table. In the table there are about 240,000 clones, 70% to 90% of which are singletons. This TCR came from a woman in her 30s who had recovered from COVID-19. V is TRBV3-1 (or the pseudogene TRBV3-2) and J is TRBJ2-3; D remains unclear. Sample: peripheral blood. The CDR3 nucleotides are TGTGCCAGCAGCCAAGATCAAAATACGCAGTATTTT. Translating it yields CASSQDQNTQYF.